This T cell receptor (beta chain) was recorded in a study of T cell repertoires in cytomegalovirus infection. Study overall: In public TCR beta signatures, there were indications of both CMV infection and matching HLA type.

TCRdb passed the reads through MiXCR, listing each CDR3 protein once. The sample consists of roughly 600,000 distinct CDR3 sequences, 20% to 25% of them appearing once. Of note for this clonotype: Antigen: not known.

Regarding the study as a whole: HLA-C-restricted CMV clonotypes gave the most frequent clonotype in two of eight donors. The study identified carriers of CMV plus the relevant HLA from cumulative public TCR beta family frequency.

The V gene end was trimmed by 4 bases and the J gene end by 7 bases; junction bases not matched to a gene: 13. This CDR3 spans 16 amino acids. Germline-derived CDR1 and CDR2 are MNHNS and SASEGT. The sequencing sample was made of CD8+ T cells from PBMCs. The chain recombines TRBV6-1 with TRBJ2-7, with 10 bases matching TRBD1. The source is a human donor in good health (CMV status not recorded). Some clones in this sample may be carry-over from other donors' samples. The CDR3 here is CASSVDKTGGSYEQYV. In DNA form, the CDR3 reads TGTGCCAGCAGTGTCGATAAGACAGGGGGCTCTTATGAGCAGTACGTC.